The 20 T cell receptor beta chains listed next were all sequenced from one sample in a study of T-cell memory formation after mild COVID-19. From the 5' RACE reads, TCRdb called clonotypes with MiXCR, one entry per CDR3 protein. The repertoire holds about 29,000 distinct CDR3 sequences, around 16% seen once, with roughly 1.3% in the top ten. Sequencing was carried out using PBMCs or a T cell subset sorted from them (not recorded which). The receptors come from an adult who had mild COVID-19 (a few samples of this study predate the infection). Cell type and time point are not known.

The chain joins TRBV6-5 to TRBJ2-7; possibly TRBD1 for D (6 bases). V was shortened by 0 bases and J by 3 bases, with 18 bases between the two germline ends. The germline gives CDR1 MNHEY, CDR2 SVGAGI. The CDR3 runs 17 residues. The CDR3 DNA sequence: TGTGCCAGCAGTTACTCTCCGACAGGACGTACAAACTACGAGCAGTACTTC. Its translation: CASSYSPTGRTNYEQYF.

This clonotype is medium-sized (0.01 to 0.1%) within its sample. The gene calls are TRBV7-6 and TRBJ2-1; the D gene is possibly TRBD2 (6 bases). This CDR3 has 15 residues. Per germline, CDR1 SGHVS and CDR2 FNYEAQ. Trimming removed 5 bases at V and 1 base at J, with 12 bases between. The CDR3 sequence is CASSPRLASYNEQFF. Here the CDR3 DNA reads TGTGCCAGCAGCCCACGCCTAGCGTCCTACAATGAGCAGTTCTTC.

This clonotype was seen many times. The CDR3 DNA follows: TGTGCCAGCAGTCACAGGAGAAGCTCCTACAATGAGCAGTTCTTC. It translates to CASSHRRSSYNEQFF. The J gene is TRBJ2-1, the V gene TRBV3-1; weak D call: TRBD1 (5 bases). Deletions cut 6 bases from V and 0 bases from J, with 12 bases between. From germline, CDR1 is LGHDT and CDR2 YNNKEL (reference sequence). The CDR3 is made up of 15 amino acids.

This clonotype was detected many times. The rearrangement joins TRBV28 to TRBJ2-7, with TRBD1 matching 7 bases. The CDR3 consists of 14 residues. Germline V gene sequence: CDR1 MDHEN, CDR2 SYDVKM. V shed 6 bases and J 1 base; nucleotides not matched to a gene: 6. The CDR3 loop reads CASRGGDRSYEQYF. CDR3 DNA sequence: TGTGCCAGCAGGGGTGGGGACAGATCCTACGAGCAGTACTTC.

This clonotype occurred many times. CDR3 region: CASSPGGDTQYF. The CDR3 nucleotides are TGTGCCAGCAGCCCAGGCGGAGATACGCAGTATTTT. The genes are TRBV6-6 and TRBJ2-3, with D uncertain. Per germline, CDR1 MNHNY and CDR2 SVGAGI (reference sequence). The CDR3 runs 12 residues. The germline V and J ends were trimmed by 6 bases and 5 bases, with 9 bases remaining between them.

Relative to its sample, this clonotype is medium-sized (0.01 to 0.1%). The genes are TRBV4-1 and TRBJ2-1; a weak D match, TRBD2 (5 bases). CDR1 is MGHRA and CDR2 is YSYEKL in the germline V gene. V dropped 0 bases and J dropped 10 bases, with 10 bases sitting between them. The CDR3 contains 13 residues. The CDR3 nucleotides read TGCGCCAGCAGCCAAGAGGAGGCTGGAGAGCAGTTCTTC. Translating it yields CASSQEEAGEQFF.

This clonotype was seen a handful of times. This chain connects TRBV9 to TRBJ2-7; TRBD1 aligns across 7 bases. Germline CDR1 reads SGDLS; CDR2 reads YYNGEE. The CDR3 has 16 amino acids. The junction had 12 bases not matched to a gene; V was cut back by 1 base and J by 5 bases. The DNA of the CDR3 is TGTGCCAGCAGCGTATCCAGGGGGTCCTTATCTAACGAGCAGTACTTC. It encodes CASSVSRGSLSNEQYF.

This clonotype has ten or more counts. V usage is TRBV20-1 and J usage is TRBJ1-1; D is unresolved. Deletions cut 3 bases from V and 1 base from J, with 15 bases between. The germline V gene has CDR1 DFQATT and CDR2 SNEGSKA (reference sequence). The length of the CDR3 is 15 residues. This chain's CDR3 is CSASDGGGGNTEAFF. Written as DNA, the CDR3 is TGCAGTGCTAGTGACGGTGGAGGAGGGAACACTGAAGCTTTCTTT.

Many counts were recorded for this clonotype. No DNA is shown, since the ends of the CDR3 on it are uncertain; the CDR3 is the one TCRdb lists. V is TRBV5-1 and J is TRBJ2-5; the table names TRBD2, a call not compared with the DNA. The CDR3 spans 16 residues, counting both ends. From germline, CDR1 is SGHRS and CDR2 YFSETQ. The CDR3 spells CASSPSVRGAGETQYF.

This clonotype was observed at least ten times. This chain uses TRBV24-1 with TRBJ2-7; D remains ambiguous. CDR3 size: 16 residues. V gave up 0 bases and J gave up 5 bases, with 16 bases separating them. Germline V gene lookup returns CDR1 KGHDR and CDR2 SFDVKD. The CDR3 loop reads CATSDLGEASRHEQYF. The CDR3 DNA sequence: TGTGCCACCAGTGATTTGGGTGAGGCCAGTAGGCACGAGCAGTACTTC.

This clonotype was detected ten times or more. V and J are TRBV5-6 and TRBJ2-2, with a possible D match to TRBD2 (6 bases). The CDR3 consists of 15 residues. Trimming took 4 bases from V and 4 from J, leaving 14 bases between them. Germline CDR1 reads SGHDT; CDR2 reads YYEEEE. The CDR3 sequence is CASSQTRLVTGELFF. The CDR3 nucleotides are TGTGCCAGCAGCCAGACTAGATTGGTCACCGGGGAGCTGTTTTTT.

The rearrangement links TRBV30 to TRBJ1-5; D gene unclear. Trimming removed 2 bases from V and 4 bases from J, with 6 bases in between. Germline-derived CDR1 and CDR2 are GTSNPN and SVGIG (reference sequence). The CDR3 covers 12 residues. This CDR3 reads CAWSTLNQPQHF. As DNA, the CDR3 is TGTGCCTGGAGTACCCTTAATCAGCCCCAGCATTTT.

The gene calls are TRBV27 and TRBJ1-2; D possibly corresponds to TRBD1 (6 bases). This CDR3 spans 15 amino acids. The germline V gene has CDR1 MNHEY and CDR2 SMNVEV (reference sequence). V was cut by 5 bases and J by 2 bases, with 15 bases left in between. CDR3 coding DNA: TGTGCCAGCAGTCAGCGGGGGCAGGGAAACTATGGCTACACCTTC. It is translated as CASSQRGQGNYGYTF.

In this sample, this clonotype turned up many times. This rearrangement joins TRBV20-1 to TRBJ2-7; 7 nucleotides line up with TRBD2. CDR3 size: 13 residues. V lost 3 bases, J lost 4 bases, and 6 bases stayed unmatched. Germline CDR1 reads DFQATT; CDR2 reads SNEGSKA (reference sequence). This chain's CDR3 is CSASRSSGYEQYF. CDR3 nucleotides: TGCAGTGCTAGTCGGTCTAGCGGTTACGAGCAGTACTTC.

In its sample, this clonotype was seen many times. This chain joins TRBV12-3 or TRBV12-4 and TRBJ2-5; D is possibly TRBD2 (6 bases). The CDR3 sequence is 15 residues long. The ends were cut back, 6 bases at V and 4 bases at J, with 18 bases in the middle. CDR3 coding DNA: TGTGCCAGCAGCCCTCCTCGTGCGGGGACAGAGACCCAGTACTTC. Protein product: CASSPPRAGTETQYF.

Many counts were recorded for this clonotype. This chain links TRBV19 with TRBJ2-7, with D tentatively TRBD1 or TRBD2 (5 bases each). The CDR3 length is 12 residues. Between the trimmed V and J ends, which lost 5 bases and 4 bases, there was a span of 9 bases. From germline, CDR1 is LNHDA and CDR2 SQIVND (reference sequence). The CDR3 spells CASSGGGYEQYF. CDR3 coding DNA: TGTGCCAGTAGTGGGGGTGGTTACGAGCAGTACTTC.

This clonotype has at least ten counts. The chain links TRBV5-1 to TRBJ2-2; D gene ambiguous. The CDR3 runs 13 residues. Germline CDR1 reads SGHRS; CDR2 reads YFSETQ. Trimming removed 4 bases from V and 3 bases from J, with 7 bases in between. The CDR3 sequence is CASSVGDTGELFF. The CDR3 region has the DNA TGCGCCAGCAGCGTAGGAGACACCGGGGAGCTGTTTTTT.

This clonotype was seen a few times. CDR3 residues: CAWSVRWSNQPQHF. The DNA for the CDR3 is TGTGCCTGGAGTGTACGGTGGAGCAATCAGCCCCAGCATTTT. The rearrangement links TRBV30 to TRBJ1-5; D is uncertain. This CDR3 has 14 residues. The germline gives CDR1 GTSNPN, CDR2 SVGIG (reference sequence). Between the trimmed V and J ends, which lost 0 bases and 1 base, there was a span of 7 bases.

The chain carries TRBV25-1 and TRBJ1-2, with unresolved D. V lost 5 bases and J 2 bases, leaving 9 bases between the germline ends. The CDR3 is 13 residues long. In germline, CDR1 is MGHDK, CDR2 SYGVNS. The CDR3 DNA reads TGTGCCAGCAGTTTGGGCAGGAACTATGGCTACACCTTC. Translating it yields CASSLGRNYGYTF.

The table lists this clonotype with many counts. V usage is TRBV6-2 or TRBV6-3 and J usage is TRBJ1-4; D is possibly TRBD1 (5 bases). The CDR3 consists of 16 residues. V lost 5 bases, J lost 8 bases, and 21 bases lay in between. Germline V gene data show CDR1 as MNHEY and CDR2 as SVGEGT. The CDR3 coding sequence is TGTGCCAGCAGTCCCGGGACGGCGTACTACAAAGAAAAACTGTTTTTT. Residues: CASSPGTAYYKEKLFF.